This T cell receptor beta chain was documented in a study of T cells in Graves' hyperthyroidism and ophthalmopathy. Amplification targeted TCR beta CDR3 regions from RNA transcripts. The TCR CDR3 first-round RT-PCR relied on the HTBI primer set. MiXCR, applied by TCRdb to the multiplex PCR reads, yields one record per CDR3 protein. The data contain more than 100,000 distinct CDR3 sequences, about 45% of them singletons. CDR1 DFQATT and CDR2 SNEGSKA come from the germline V gene (reference sequence). V was clipped by 3 bases and J by 11 bases; unmatched bases: 5. CDR3 length: 11 amino acids. This TCR came from a man aged 40-49 years with Graves' hyperthyroidism. The chain has TRBV20-1 and TRBJ1-1, with 8 bases that match TRBD1. Specimen: blood. The CDR3 DNA is TGCAGTGCTAGGGGGGACAGGCAGGCTTTCTTT. This encodes CSARGDRQAFF.